What follows are 25 T cell receptor beta chains derived from one specimen sequenced in a study of T cells in Graves' hyperthyroidism and ophthalmopathy (dated 2019 in TCRdb). The library was built by means of multiplex PCR. The reads were generated on an Illumina HiSeq 2000. The TCR beta CDR3 regions were amplified from RNA transcripts. For the first round of RT-PCR on the TCR CDR3, the HTBI primer set was used together with the Qiagen OneStep RT-PCR kit. In TCRdb, the public reads were trimmed at Q25 with fastp and aligned with MiXCR, with productive beta chains retained. Every CDR3 protein is listed once, alongside the most common genes and DNA of its rows. The sample table lists about 420,000 distinct CDR3 sequences, about a sixth of them with a count of one. 13% to 15% of the sample rests with the top ten. The specimen was blood. The receptor source for this set is a young woman with Graves' hyperthyroidism.

The chain recombines TRBV19 with TRBJ2-1; the match to TRBD2 covers 10 bases. The V and J ends lost 3 bases and 10 bases, in that order; junction bases with no gene match: 6. CDR1 and CDR2 (germline): LNHDA, SQIVND (reference sequence). The CDR3 is made up of 14 amino acids. CDR3 sequence reads: CASSIPSSGSEQFF. The DNA of the CDR3 is TGTGCCAGTAGTATCCCCTCTAGCGGGAGCGAGCAGTTCTTC.

There are many counts of this clonotype. The gene calls are TRBV12-3 or TRBV12-4 and TRBJ1-2; unclear D gene. Trimming pared 3 bases from V and 1 base from J, leaving 9 bases between. The CDR3 is 14 residues long. The CDR3, as DNA: TGTGCCAGCAGTTTTGACATCTTTAACTATGGCTACACCTTC. Translated, it gives CASSFDIFNYGYTF.

This clonotype was recorded a few times. V usage is TRBV27 and J usage is TRBJ1-2, with D perhaps matching TRBD1 (5 bases). V gave up 5 bases and J gave up 4 bases, with 14 bases separating them. Germline lookup yields CDR1 MNHEY and CDR2 SMNVEV (reference sequence). This CDR3 spans 14 amino acids. The CDR3 nucleotides are TGTGCCAGCAGTCCAATCCGACAGTCCTATGGCTACACCTTC. This gives the protein CASSPIRQSYGYTF.

This clonotype was observed at least ten times. The chain employs TRBV7-2 and TRBJ1-2; D is unresolved. Germline V gene sequence: CDR1 SGHTA, CDR2 FQGNSA. The CDR3 is 17 amino acids. Trimming cost V 1 base and J 6 bases, with 21 bases left between them. The CDR3 sequence: CASSLDGSTPRLNGYTF. The CDR3 nucleotides read TGTGCCAGCAGCTTAGATGGTTCCACGCCTAGGTTGAATGGCTACACCTTC.

J is TRBJ2-7 and V is TRBV19; 8 nucleotides agree with TRBD2. The trim removed 5 bases at V and 2 bases at J, leaving 2 bases unmatched. The CDR3 consists of 13 residues. Germline assignment: CDR1 LNHDA and CDR2 SQIVND (reference sequence). CDR3 coding DNA: TGTGCCAGTAGTCGGGAGGGAGCCTACGAGCAGTACTTC. Protein product: CASSREGAYEQYF.

This clonotype was found many times. The rearrangement links TRBV20-1 to TRBJ2-1; 7 bases match TRBD2. The V gene end was trimmed by 3 bases and the J gene end by 1 base; junction bases not matched to a gene: 9. Germline values: CDR1 DFQATT, CDR2 SNEGSKA (reference sequence). This CDR3 spans 16 amino acids. Here the CDR3 reads CSAREPAGWSYNEQFF. The CDR3 nucleotides are TGCAGTGCTAGGGAACCAGCGGGATGGTCCTACAATGAGCAGTTCTTC.

The chain links TRBV20-1 to TRBJ1-2; D gene ambiguous. Germline V lookup: CDR1 DFQATT, CDR2 SNEGSKA (reference sequence). This CDR3 contains 15 residues. V lost 0 bases and J lost 7, with 18 bases in between. DNA for the CDR3: TGCAGTGCTAGAGAACGCAGCGCCGGGTTGGGTGGCTACACCTTC. This translates into CSARERSAGLGGYTF.

The chain carries TRBV7-2 and TRBJ2-2; 12 bases agree with TRBD2. V shed 6 bases, J shed 8 bases, and the junction held 7 bases outside the gene matches. CDR3 length equals 15 residues. Looked up from germline, CDR1 is SGHTA and CDR2 is FQGNSA. The DNA for the CDR3 is TGTGCCAGCAGGACGACTAGCGGGAGTCTTGGGGAGCTGTTTTTT. Translated: CASRTTSGSLGELFF.

This clonotype has just a few counts. V gene TRBV7-9 combines with J gene TRBJ1-4; unclear D gene. CDR3 length: 15 amino acids. Germline CDR1 SEHNR, CDR2 FQNEAQ (reference sequence). Trimming took 5 bases from V and 5 from J, leaving 15 bases between them. CDR3 loop: CASSRQDNINEKLFF. The CDR3 bases are TGTGCCAGCAGCCGCCAAGATAACATAAATGAAAAACTGTTTTTT.

Worth noting for this clonotype: A read error may explain this, as a much larger clone is one base away. The chain couples TRBV6-1 to TRBJ1-2; D gene unclear. From germline, CDR1 is MNHNS and CDR2 SASEGT. Trimming shortened V by 1 base and J by 0 bases, and 3 bases separated the two germline ends. The CDR3 spans 13 residues. CDR3 DNA sequence: TGTGCCAGCAGTGAAGAGACTAACTATGGCTACACCTTC. This sequence encodes CASSEETNYGYTF.

The V call is TRBV20-1, the J call TRBJ1-5, with a weak D call TRBD1 (6 bases). Germline CDR1 reads DFQATT; CDR2 reads SNEGSKA (reference sequence). The CDR3 spans 16 residues. V was clipped by 0 bases and J by 3 bases, with 15 bases between them. The CDR3 DNA is TGCAGTGCTAGAGATCCGGCGGCAGGGGACAATCAGCCCCAGCATTTT. Translated, it gives CSARDPAAGDNQPQHF.

This clonotype appeared a few times. V gene TRBV19 combines with J gene TRBJ1-5; weak D call: TRBD1 (6 bases). The CDR3 totals 15 residues. The V end lost 5 bases, the J end lost 3 bases, and 14 bases lay between the germline ends. Looked up from germline, CDR1 is LNHDA and CDR2 is SQIVND (reference sequence). DNA of the CDR3: TGTGCCAGTAGTGCCGGGACACGGCACAATCAGCCCCAGCATTTT. Translated: CASSAGTRHNQPQHF.

A word on this clonotype: The junction shows a germline mismatch at one end, possibly a read error. V is TRBV7-9 and J is TRBJ2-1; 9 nucleotides line up with TRBD2. The CDR3 extends over 15 amino acids. From germline, CDR1 is SEHNR and CDR2 FQNEAQ (reference sequence). The CDR3 spells CASGLAGVRYNEQFF. In nucleotides, the CDR3 is TGTGCCAGCGGCTTAGCGGGAGTTCGCTACAATGAGCAGTTCTTC.

This rearrangement joins TRBV4-2 to TRBJ2-5; D may be TRBD2 (6 bases). Germline CDR1 reads LGHNA; CDR2 reads YNFKEQ. The V end was cut by 3 bases, the J end by 0 bases, with 17 bases between. The CDR3 has 17 residues. CDR3 protein: CASSHWSSDEHQETQYF. In nucleotides, the CDR3 is TGTGCCAGCAGCCACTGGTCTAGCGATGAACACCAAGAGACCCAGTACTTC.

At least ten counts were recorded for this clonotype. The chain recombines TRBV20-1 with TRBJ2-1; D ambiguous. This CDR3 comprises 13 residues. V was clipped by 3 bases and J by 4 bases, with 10 bases between them. CDR1 is DFQATT and CDR2 is SNEGSKA in the germline V gene (reference sequence). The CDR3 nucleotides read TGCAGTGCTAGTAGGTCCTCGTACAATGAGCAGTTCTTC. It is translated as CSASRSSYNEQFF.

CDR3 nucleotides: TGTGCCAGCAGCGCCGGGACAGTTAACAATCAGCCCCAGCATTTT. Its translation is CASSAGTVNNQPQHF. The V gene is TRBV6-2 or TRBV6-3, the J gene TRBJ1-5; 7 bases are shared with TRBD1. Looked up from germline, CDR1 is MNHEY and CDR2 is SVGEGT. This CDR3 spans 15 amino acids. Trimming cost V 6 bases and J 3 bases; bases outside gene matches: 8.

This clonotype was observed a few times. This chain links TRBV7-9 with TRBJ2-1; 8 bases fit TRBD2. The V and J ends lost 5 bases and 0 bases, in that order; junction bases with no gene match: 21. The CDR3 spans 21 residues. Per germline, CDR1 SEHNR and CDR2 FQNEAQ (reference sequence). CDR3 region: CASSPYEGWETSASSYNEQFF. DNA of the CDR3: TGTGCCAGCAGCCCCTATGAAGGGTGGGAGACTAGCGCAAGCTCCTACAATGAGCAGTTCTTC.

This clonotype was counted many times. The CDR3, as DNA: TGTGCCAGCAGTTTATTGAGGGGGGAAGAGACCCAGTACTTC. Protein product: CASSLLRGEETQYF. The genes are TRBV28 and TRBJ2-5; D is tentatively TRBD1 or TRBD2 (6 bases each). Trimming took off 1 base at V and 3 bases at J, with 9 bases between the two ends. Germline CDR1 MDHEN, CDR2 SYDVKM. The CDR3 sequence is 14 residues long.

This clonotype was picked up many times. J is TRBJ1-5 and V is TRBV27; 7 nucleotides line up with TRBD1. Unmatched junction bases numbered 11, after V lost 8 bases and J lost 1 base. The germline V gene encodes CDR1 MNHEY and CDR2 SMNVEV (reference sequence). The CDR3 covers 16 residues. CDR3 bases: TGTGCCAGCGCCGACAGGGCAGTCGTCAGCAATCAGCCCCAGCATTTT. Its translation is CASADRAVVSNQPQHF.

In its sample, this clonotype was seen a few times. The CDR3 loop reads CASSPARGAGTGNTIYF. In nucleotides, the CDR3 is TGCGCCAGCAGCCCAGCCAGGGGGGCTGGTACTGGAAACACCATATATTTT. This chain uses TRBV4-1 with TRBJ1-3, with 7 bases that match TRBD1. Germline V CDR1 and CDR2: MGHRA, YSYEKL. The CDR3 covers 17 residues. With 4 bases clipped from V and 2 bases from J, the junction kept 11 bases outside the gene matches.

This clonotype occurred a few times. CDR3 in DNA: TGTGCCAGCAGTGGATCGCAGGGGATAAACACTGAAGCTTTCTTT. Amino acids: CASSGSQGINTEAFF. The V call is TRBV25-1, the J call TRBJ1-1, with D perhaps matching TRBD1 (6 bases). The germline V gene has CDR1 MGHDK and CDR2 SYGVNS. The CDR3 contains 15 residues. V was shortened by 4 bases and J by 2 bases, with 14 bases between the two germline ends.

This clonotype was seen many times. This chain links TRBV20-1 with TRBJ1-1, with no clear D. The germline V gene has CDR1 DFQATT and CDR2 SNEGSKA (reference sequence). The CDR3 is made up of 13 amino acids. V lost 1 base to trimming and J lost 3 bases, with 9 bases between them. CDR3 residues: CSARVNFYTEAFF. DNA for the CDR3: TGCAGTGCTAGAGTAAACTTTTACACTGAAGCTTTCTTT.

The V and J genes are TRBV12-3 or TRBV12-4 and TRBJ2-2, with 7 nucleotides matching TRBD1. This CDR3 comprises 16 residues. The trim removed 6 bases at V and 0 bases at J, leaving 7 bases unmatched. CDR3 region: CASSHAGTANTGELFF. Written as DNA, the CDR3 is TGTGCCAGCAGCCACGCCGGGACAGCGAACACCGGGGAGCTGTTTTTT.

This clonotype was recorded many times. CDR3 nucleotide sequence: TGTGCCAGCAGCTTGTCCGGGACAGGGGTGGCTGAGCAGTACTTC. Protein: CASSLSGTGVAEQYF. This sequence joins TRBV7-9 and TRBJ2-7; 10 bases are a match to TRBD1. The CDR3 has 15 residues. With 3 bases clipped from V and 7 bases from J, the junction kept 9 bases outside the gene matches. CDR1 and CDR2 (germline): SEHNR, FQNEAQ (reference sequence).

V gene TRBV5-5 combines with J gene TRBJ2-6, with a possible D match to TRBD1 (5 bases). The germline V gene encodes CDR1 SGHKS and CDR2 YYEKEE (reference sequence). The V end lost 3 bases, the J end lost 0 bases, and 16 bases lay between the germline ends. This CDR3 spans 18 amino acids. This chain's CDR3 is CASSSLSQGSSGANVLTF. CDR3 bases: TGTGCCAGCAGCTCGCTCTCCCAGGGCTCCTCTGGGGCCAACGTCCTGACTTTC. Using reference TRBV5-5 and TRBJ2-6 for the parts outside the CDR3, the full variable domain is DAGVTQSPTHLIKTRGQQVTLRCSPISGHKSVSWYQQVLGQGPQFIFQYYEKEERGRGNFPDRFSARQFPNYSSELNVNALLLGDSALYLCASSSLSQGSSGANVLTFGAGSRLTVL.